Shown below are 5 T cell receptor beta chains from a single sample sequenced in a study of blood T cell repertoires in COVID-19. TCRdb's copy holds only in-frame clones and misses some; the assay was immunoSEQ multiplex PCR. The sample lists about 430,000 clones; over 85% were seen once. The sequencing sample was made of peripheral blood. These TCRs come from a man younger than 35 with COVID-19, enrolled during active disease.

This clone was detected only once. The genes are TRBV29-1 and TRBJ2-7; D might be TRBD1 (6 bases). CDR3 length: 12 amino acids. CDR1 and CDR2 from the germline V gene are SQVTM and ANQGSEA. V shed 5 bases and J shed 2 bases, with 10 bases lying between them. This chain's CDR3 is CSVTQGPYEQYF. The CDR3 coding sequence is TGCAGCGTTACCCAGGGGCCCTACGAGCAGTACTTC.

The sample holds a few counts of this clone. The V gene is TRBV18, the J gene TRBJ1-5; D gene uncertain. V was clipped by 0 bases and J by 5 bases, with 14 bases between them. Germline V lookup: CDR1 KGHSH, CDR2 LQKENI. There are 16 residues in the CDR3. CDR3 amino acids: CASSPPSRRAYQPQHF. The CDR3, as DNA: TGTGCCAGCTCACCACCGTCCCGGCGGGCCTATCAGCCCCAGCATTTT.

V is TRBV7-9 and J is TRBJ2-7; weak D call: TRBD1 (5 bases). Germline values: CDR1 SEHNR, CDR2 FQNEAQ (reference sequence). The CDR3 contains 14 residues. V gave up 1 base and J gave up 3 bases, with 10 bases separating them. The CDR3 is CASSLGPTDYEQYF. The CDR3 DNA is TGTGCCAGCAGCTTAGGTCCGACAGACTACGAGCAGTACTTC. Full variable domain (missing parts from reference TRBV7-9 and TRBJ2-7): DTGVSQNPRHKITKRGQNVTFRCDPISEHNRLYWYRQTLGQGPEFLTYFQNEAQLEKSRLLSDRFSAERPKGSFSTLEIQRTEQGDSAMYLCASSLGPTDYEQYFGPGTRLTVT.

The chain has TRBV6-5 and TRBJ2-7; 9 bases fit TRBD1. Germline CDR1 MNHEY, CDR2 SVGAGI. J was trimmed by 3 bases and V by 4 bases; bases with no gene match: 4. The CDR3 runs 14 residues. The CDR3 nucleotides read TGTGCCAGCAGTTTGACAGGGGGAGGCTACGAGCAGTACTTC. Amino acid sequence: CASSLTGGGYEQYF.

The gene calls are TRBV12-3 or TRBV12-4 and TRBJ1-2; a weak D match, TRBD1 (5 bases). The CDR3 has 12 amino acids. Trimming took off 6 bases at V and 8 bases at J, with 13 bases between the two ends. DNA for the CDR3: TGTGCCAGCAGCTCAGGGTGGTTGGGCTACACCTTC. Translating it yields CASSSGWLGYTF.